These T cell receptor beta chains were read from a single sample in a study of control samples from healthy donors and cancer patients. The data were produced by immunoSEQ multiplex PCR, yet TCRdb's version contains in-frame clones alone and is incomplete. The repertoire consists of tens of thousands of clones, with over 90% occurring once and the leading ten covering about a quarter. Material for sequencing was PBMCs. The receptors come from a woman aged 50 to 60 with head and neck cancer. Both conserved end residues are part of each CDR3. The D gene is left open where the match is weak. For some rows the clone size is stated as once, few or many, or as a class when expanded; others skip it.

J: TRBJ1-1; D: NA; V: TRBV3-1/TRBV3-2; size: NA; CDR3: CASSQGRNTEAFF; DNA: TGTGCCAGCAGCCAGGGGAGGAACACTGAAGCTTTCTTT
J: TRBJ1-2; D: TRBD1; V: TRBV5-1; size: NA; CDR3: CASSDSGTASYYGYTF; DNA: TGCGCCAGCAGCGACTCCGGGACAGCCTCATACTATGGCTACACCTTC
J: TRBJ2-3; D: NA; V: TRBV23-1; size: once; CDR3: CASRYFADTQYF; DNA: TGCGCCAGCAGATATTTTGCAGATACGCAGTATTTT
J: TRBJ2-1; D: NA; V: TRBV29-1; size: once; CDR3: CSVVPGLGNEQFF; DNA: TGCAGCGTTGTCCCGGGACTGGGGAATGAGCAGTTCTTC
J: TRBJ2-3; D: NA; V: TRBV27; size: NA; CDR3: CASSPHGDTQYF; DNA: TGTGCCAGCAGTCCCCATGGGGATACGCAGTATTTT
J: TRBJ2-3; D: NA; V: TRBV27; size: NA; CDR3: CASSDRDGGTDTQYF; DNA: TGTGCCAGCAGTGACCGGGACGGGGGCACAGATACGCAGTATTTT
J: TRBJ2-5; D: TRBD1; V: TRBV18; size: NA; CDR3: CASSPIAQGANQETQYF; DNA: TGTGCCAGCTCACCAATAGCCCAGGGGGCGAATCAAGAGACCCAGTACTTC
J: TRBJ2-1; D: NA; V: TRBV7-9; size: NA; CDR3: CASSPLRAAIYNEQFF; DNA: TGTGCCAGCAGCCCCCTGAGAGCGGCGATCTACAATGAGCAGTTCTTC
J: TRBJ1-3; D: NA; V: TRBV4-1; size: NA; CDR3: CASSQDGVSGNTIYF; DNA: TGCGCCAGCAGCCAAGATGGGGTCTCTGGAAACACCATATATTTT
J: TRBJ2-5; D: NA; V: TRBV20-1; size: NA; CDR3: CSALPRETQYF; DNA: TGCAGTGCTCTCCCCCGAGAGACCCAGTACTTC
J: TRBJ1-2; D: TRBD1; V: TRBV12-5; size: NA; CDR3: CASGLVTGGAYGYTF; DNA: TGTGCTAGTGGTTTGGTGACAGGGGGCGCCTATGGCTACACCTTC
J: TRBJ1-2; D: TRBD1; V: TRBV24-1; size: NA; CDR3: CATSESGTDYGYTF; DNA: TGTGCCACCAGTGAGTCCGGGACAGACTATGGCTACACCTTC
J: TRBJ1-2; D: NA; V: TRBV9; size: NA; CDR3: CASSVGGILEDGYTF; DNA: TGTGCCAGCAGCGTAGGAGGGATTTTAGAGGATGGCTACACCTTC
J: TRBJ1-2; D: NA; V: TRBV7-2; size: NA; CDR3: CASSPRVGEYGYTF; DNA: TGTGCCAGCAGCCCCCGAGTGGGGGAATATGGCTACACCTTC
J: TRBJ2-1; D: NA; V: TRBV10-2; size: once; CDR3: CASSNIRGYNEQFF; DNA: TGCGCCAGCAGTAATATTAGAGGCTACAATGAGCAGTTCTTC
J: TRBJ2-7; D: NA; V: TRBV19; size: once; CDR3: CASSIGQGSDEQYF; DNA: TGTGCCAGTAGTATAGGGCAGGGTTCGGACGAGCAGTACTTC
J: TRBJ2-7; D: TRBD1; V: TRBV30; size: once; CDR3: CAWSEGTAYEQYF; DNA: TGTGCCTGGAGTGAAGGGACAGCCTACGAGCAGTACTTC
J: TRBJ1-2; D: TRBD1; V: TRBV6-1; size: NA; CDR3: CASSEVVTGFNGYTF; DNA: TGTGCCAGCAGTGAAGTTGTGACAGGGTTCAATGGCTACACCTTC
J: TRBJ2-3; D: NA; V: TRBV7-2; size: NA; CDR3: CASSLISQGHTDTQYF; DNA: TGTGCCAGCAGCTTAATTTCACAGGGCCACACAGATACGCAGTATTTT
J: TRBJ1-3; D: NA; V: TRBV9; size: once; CDR3: CASSVRVGGLSAGNTIYF; DNA: TGTGCCAGCAGCGTAAGAGTTGGCGGCCTCTCTGCTGGAAACACCATATATTTT
J: TRBJ1-3; D: NA; V: TRBV5-4; size: once; CDR3: CASSLGGATGNTIYF; DNA: TGTGCCAGCAGCTTAGGTGGGGCGACTGGAAACACCATATATTTT
J: TRBJ1-2; D: NA; V: TRBV27; size: NA; CDR3: CASSLTGGRSGYTF; DNA: TGTGCCAGCAGTTTAACTGGGGGAAGGTCTGGCTACACCTTC
J: TRBJ2-3; D: TRBD2; V: TRBV19; size: NA; CDR3: CASSMGTSRLPGTDTQYF; DNA: TGTGCCAGTAGTATGGGGACTAGCCGATTACCCGGCACAGATACGCAGTATTTT
J: TRBJ2-1; D: TRBD2; V: TRBV19; size: NA; CDR3: CASSPGLAGMNEQFF; DNA: TGTGCCAGTAGTCCCGGACTAGCGGGAATGAATGAGCAGTTCTTC
J: TRBJ1-4; D: TRBD1; V: TRBV5-8; size: NA; CDR3: CASSSIGTGAKTNEKLFF; DNA: TGTGCCAGCAGCTCGATCGGGACAGGGGCTAAGACTAATGAAAAACTGTTTTTT
J: TRBJ1-2; D: NA; V: TRBV19; size: NA; CDR3: CASSPHLLPGFNPYYGYTF; DNA: TGTGCCAGTAGTCCCCATCTCCTCCCGGGATTTAACCCTTACTATGGCTACACCTTC
J: TRBJ2-1; D: TRBD2; V: TRBV5-1; size: NA; CDR3: CASSLLGGDEQFF; DNA: TGCGCCAGCAGCTTGCTGGGGGGGGATGAGCAGTTCTTC
J: TRBJ2-7; D: TRBD1; V: TRBV5-1; size: NA; CDR3: CASSLTGGFGEQYF; DNA: TGCGCCAGCAGCTTGACAGGGGGCTTCGGAGAGCAGTACTTC
J: TRBJ2-2; D: TRBD1; V: TRBV11-3; size: NA; CDR3: CASSLDFGTGAGELFF; DNA: TGTGCCAGCAGCTTAGATTTCGGGACAGGCGCCGGGGAGCTGTTTTTT
J: TRBJ2-3; D: NA; V: TRBV2; size: NA; CDR3: CASSEGTRTDTQYF; DNA: TGTGCCAGCAGTGAAGGGACCAGGACTGATACGCAGTATTTT